The clone carrying this T cell receptor beta chain was seen ten or more times. Its antigen is unknown. It was by quantitative 5'-RACE with molecular barcodes that TCR beta libraries were made. TCRdb fed the 5' RACE reads into MiXCR, producing one record per CDR3 protein. Here the sample spans 250,000 to 350,000 distinct CDR3 sequences, roughly 20% being singletons. Trimming removed 0 bases at V and 2 bases at J, with 8 bases between. Germline loops: CDR1 SGHRS, CDR2 YFSETQ. The CDR3 has 14 amino acids. The data belong to a study of CD8 T cells in ankylosing spondylitis. Findings and limits, study-wide: A TCR beta motif of 8 or 9 highly homologous variants appeared characteristic of ankylosing spondylitis blood. Enrichment of disease-linked clones was reportedly significant in matched ankylosing spondylitis synovial fluid. The disease-linked clones had a CD8+ phenotype and low blood frequencies.

Sequencing was carried out using blood, either unsorted or a sorted T cell fraction (not recorded which). This sequence was found in a male donor with ankylosing spondylitis or in good health (not recorded which). V is TRBV5-1 and J is TRBJ2-5; tentatively, D is TRBD1 (5 bases). The CDR3 DNA reads TGCGCCAGCAGCTTGGGACAGTCACAAGAGACCCAGTACTTC. Translating gives CASSLGQSQETQYF.